This T cell receptor (beta chain) comes out of a study of identifying expanded T cells in peripheral blood. Only in-frame clones appear in the TCRdb table, and some are missing; sequencing was by immunoSEQ multiplex PCR. The sample lists around 100,000 clones, about 90% occurring once. Points on this clone: Its antigen remains unknown.

General study points: Technical replicates showed around 1.2 changed clones; about 2 weeks approximately 16; four weeks 19. Approximately 2-week clone count variance significantly increased as total template count grew.

The receptor was derived from a person aged 18-69 years in good health. The source material was blood.

The CDR3 protein is CATSRGPGAGNQPQHF. Here the CDR3 DNA reads TGTGCCACCAGCAGAGGGCCGGGGGCCGGCAATCAGCCCCAGCATTTT. J is TRBJ1-5 and V is TRBV15; TRBD1 might be the D (6 bases). The CDR3 has 16 amino acids. Germline V gene data show CDR1 as LNHNV and CDR2 as YYDKDF (reference sequence). The V end was cut by 1 base, the J end by 2 bases, with 12 bases between.